The present entry profiles one T cell receptor beta chain with its context. The length of the CDR3 is 16 residues. Trimming stripped 2 bases from V and 4 bases from J, with 17 bases between. In germline, CDR1 is LGHDT, CDR2 YNNKEL (reference sequence). The source of the sample is a study of blood T cell repertoires in COVID-19. About the study: Collection of acute and convalescent COVID-19 samples took place in the United States, Italy and Spain. The cDNA or gDNA used as material had been derived from T cells, B-cell-depleted T cells, or PBMCs.

Source study methods: Reference gene primer amplification gave nucleated cell count estimates. The assay was immunoSEQ multiplex PCR, and TCRdb's table has in-frame clones only and misses some. Clone size and V and J calls were adopted from that table, with D and trimming inferred from the DNA. The sample holds approximately 260,000 clones; 84% are singletons and the top ten take about 9.1%. The sequence came from a human donor in a cohort sampled during active COVID-19. The chain carries TRBV3-1 (or the pseudogene TRBV3-2) and TRBJ1-1; TRBD1 is a possible D gene (6 bases). Sequenced input: peripheral blood. In DNA, the CDR3 is TGTGCCAGCAGCCAATTGGGTTTAGGGGGGGGCACTGAAGCTTTCTTT. This sequence encodes CASSQLGLGGGTEAFF.